A single sample is the source of the 25 T cell receptor beta chains below, sequenced in a study of shared clonotypes between healthy human individuals. TCRdb's copy holds only in-frame clones and misses some; the assay was immunoSEQ multiplex PCR. The data show about 1 million clones, 75% seen once. Material for sequencing was memory CD4+ T cells sorted from blood. Subset meaning: CD45RA-negative fraction. The receptors come from a young man in good health.

The chain couples TRBV11-3 to TRBJ2-3; 9 bases are a match to TRBD1. The CDR3 length is 15 residues. Germline CDR1 and CDR2: SGHNT and YENEEA. V trimming: 5 bases; J trimming: 5 bases; junction bases outside the gene matches: 8. As DNA, the CDR3 is TGTGCCAGCAGCCACCGGGACAGGGATAAAGATACGCAGTATTTT. Its translation: CASSHRDRDKDTQYF.

The rearrangement uses TRBV6-5 and TRBJ2-7; D not certain. This CDR3 has 12 residues. V lost 2 bases, J lost 7 bases, and 9 bases lay in between. Germline CDR1 MNHEY, CDR2 SVGAGI. The CDR3 region has the DNA TGTGCCAGCAGTTACCTCGGAAGGGAGCAGTACTTC. This codes for CASSYLGREQYF.

The chain recombines TRBV28 with TRBJ2-7; D is unresolved. The CDR3 runs to 14 residues. Germline CDR1 is MDHEN and CDR2 is SYDVKM. The ends were cut back, 3 bases at V and 1 base at J, with 10 bases in the middle. CDR3 nucleotides: TGTGCCAGCAGTTTGGCTGCCAGATCCTACGAGCAGTACTTC. Amino acid sequence: CASSLAARSYEQYF.

This sequence joins TRBV30 and TRBJ1-1, with D uncertain. The germline gives CDR1 GTSNPN, CDR2 SVGIG (reference sequence). The V end was cut by 4 bases, the J end by 3 bases, with 6 bases between. This CDR3 contains 11 residues. The CDR3 loop is CAWMPDTEAFF. DNA for the CDR3: TGTGCCTGGATGCCCGACACTGAAGCTTTCTTT.

The chain links TRBV11-2 to TRBJ2-7, with 12 bases matching TRBD2. The V and J ends lost 3 bases and 2 bases, in that order; junction bases with no gene match: 8. Germline CDR1 and CDR2: SGHAT and FQNNGV. The CDR3 loop spans 17 amino acids. In DNA, the CDR3 is TGTGCCAGCAGCTTTGACCGACTAGCGGGGGTGACCTACGAGCAGTACTTC. As protein: CASSFDRLAGVTYEQYF.

The chain carries TRBV6-1 and TRBJ2-7, with D possibly TRBD2 on 6 matching bases. The CDR3 totals 14 residues. CDR1 and CDR2 (germline): MNHNS, SASEGT. V lost 4 bases and J lost 4, with 14 bases in between. CDR3 bases: TGTGCCAGCAGTGTAGAATACCGGGAGTACGAGCAGTACTTC. It codes for CASSVEYREYEQYF.

V is TRBV30 and J is TRBJ2-7; perhaps TRBD2 as D (6 bases). V was pared by 4 bases and J by 4 bases, with 17 bases between. This CDR3 region has 14 residues. CDR1 is GTSNPN, CDR2 SVGIG, per germline (reference sequence). CDR3: CAWTPAGPGYEQYF. DNA of the CDR3: TGTGCCTGGACGCCCGCGGGACCAGGATACGAGCAGTACTTC.

DNA for the CDR3: TGTGCCAGTATTGATCGGAGCTCTGGGGCCAACGTCCTGACTTTC. Translated: CASIDRSSGANVLTF. The rearrangement joins TRBV19 to TRBJ2-6; D gene ambiguous. Trimming cost V 7 bases and J 0 bases, with 10 bases left between them. CDR1 is LNHDA and CDR2 is SQIVND in the germline V gene (reference sequence). The length of the CDR3 is 15 residues.

The rearrangement uses TRBV27 and TRBJ2-7, with D maybe TRBD1 (6 bases). The V gene's germline CDR1 is MNHEY and CDR2 SMNVEV (reference sequence). The CDR3 length is 13 residues. V dropped 5 bases and J dropped 3 bases, with 11 bases sitting between them. Written as DNA, the CDR3 is TGTGCCAGCAGTCCCCAGGGGAACTACGAGCAGTACTTC. It yields the protein CASSPQGNYEQYF.

The chain couples TRBV5-4 to TRBJ2-5; D gene unclear. Trimming cost V 4 bases and J 2 bases, with 6 bases left between them. Germline lookup yields CDR1 SGHNT and CDR2 YYREEE (reference sequence). The CDR3 spans 12 residues. This CDR3 reads CASSQSQETQYF. CDR3 bases: TGTGCCAGCAGCCAGTCACAAGAGACCCAGTACTTC.

This sequence joins TRBV11-2 and TRBJ2-7; maybe TRBD1 (6 bases). The length of the CDR3 is 16 residues. From germline, CDR1 is SGHAT and CDR2 FQNNGV. V was cut by 0 bases and J by 3 bases, with 15 bases left in between. For the CDR3, the DNA is TGTGCCAGCAGCTTAGATCTTGGCAGGGGCATCTACGAGCAGTACTTC. It encodes CASSLDLGRGIYEQYF.

V gene TRBV9 combines with J gene TRBJ2-5, with 7 bases lining up with TRBD2. Germline V lookup: CDR1 SGDLS, CDR2 YYNGEE. The CDR3 loop spans 14 amino acids. V lost 4 bases, J lost 4 bases, and 7 bases stayed unmatched. CDR3: CASSLRWGGETQYF. The CDR3 nucleotides are TGTGCCAGCAGCCTAAGATGGGGGGGAGAGACCCAGTACTTC.

V usage is TRBV27 and J usage is TRBJ2-3, with D unresolved. Germline assignment: CDR1 MNHEY and CDR2 SMNVEV (reference sequence). The CDR3 is made up of 13 amino acids. Between the trimmed V and J ends, which lost 1 base and 3 bases, there was a span of 5 bases. The CDR3 DNA follows: TGTGCCAGCAGTTTATGGCCAACAGATACGCAGTATTTT. Its translation: CASSLWPTDTQYF.

Here the CDR3 reads CASSSGSTDTQYF. Here the CDR3 DNA reads TGTGCCAGCAGTAGCGGAAGCACAGATACGCAGTATTTT. This sequence joins TRBV2 and TRBJ2-3; D is perhaps TRBD2 (5 bases). CDR1 is SNHLY and CDR2 is FYNNEI in the germline V gene. V was trimmed by 5 bases and J by 0 bases, leaving 6 bases between them. The CDR3 is made up of 13 amino acids.

In its sample, this clone was seen once. This same CDR3 is encoded by further DNA sequences in the sample. The chain is built from TRBV5-1 and TRBJ1-1; TRBD1 agrees at 7 bases. Germline V CDR1 and CDR2: SGHRS, YFSETQ. The CDR3 covers 14 residues. J gave up 1 base and V 3 bases, and 3 bases lay outside the gene matches. CDR3 nucleotide sequence: TGCGCCAGCAGCTCCGGACAGGAGAACACTGAAGCTTTCTTT. This codes for CASSSGQENTEAFF.

V is TRBV6-5 and J is TRBJ2-1, with 11 bases lining up with TRBD2. Germline V gives CDR1 MNHEY, CDR2 SVGAGI. There are 15 residues in the CDR3. With 5 bases clipped from V and 9 bases from J, the junction kept 9 bases outside the gene matches. This chain's CDR3 is CASSHPTTSGTEQFF. The CDR3 DNA reads TGTGCCAGCAGTCACCCCACGACTAGCGGGACTGAGCAGTTCTTC.

The V and J genes are TRBV7-9 and TRBJ1-2; 9 bases are shared with TRBD1. The J segment lost 7 bases and the V segment lost 5 bases, leaving 8 bases of the junction unmatched. The V gene's germline CDR1 is SEHNR and CDR2 FQNEAQ (reference sequence). The CDR3 runs to 14 residues. The CDR3 DNA follows: TGTGCCAGCAGCACTCGACAGGGGGTGACTGGCTACACCTTC. Translation: CASSTRQGVTGYTF.

This clone is a singleton in its sample. The gene calls are TRBV5-1 and TRBJ2-7, with TRBD1 matching 7 bases. V was clipped by 3 bases and J by 6 bases; unmatched bases: 9. The CDR3 loop spans 14 amino acids. Germline lookup yields CDR1 SGHRS and CDR2 YFSETQ. The CDR3 DNA is TGCGCCAGCAGCTCGAATAACGACAGGGTCGAGCAGTACTTC. It translates to CASSSNNDRVEQYF.

The gene calls are TRBV5-1 and TRBJ2-2; 9 bases agree with TRBD1. Germline-derived CDR1 and CDR2 are SGHRS and YFSETQ. Trimming cost V 4 bases and J 3 bases; bases outside gene matches: 7. The CDR3 consists of 16 residues. CDR3: CASSLRTGDYTGELFF. The CDR3 DNA reads as TGCGCCAGCAGCCTGAGGACAGGGGACTACACCGGGGAGCTGTTTTTT.

The rearrangement links TRBV5-1 to TRBJ2-5; D is undetermined. The CDR3 is 12 residues long. The germline gives CDR1 SGHRS, CDR2 YFSETQ. V gave up 1 base and J gave up 9 bases, with 10 bases separating them. CDR3 in amino acids: CASSLKGEAQYF. The DNA for the CDR3 is TGCGCCAGCAGCTTGAAGGGCGAGGCCCAGTACTTC.

This CDR3 reads CASSLGQADNTGELFF. CDR3 DNA sequence: TGCGCCAGCAGCCTCGGACAGGCGGACAACACCGGGGAGCTGTTTTTT. The rearrangement joins TRBV4-3 to TRBJ2-2; 7 bases agree with TRBD1. Germline V gene sequence: CDR1 LGHNA, CDR2 YSLEER. Trimming removed 4 bases from V and 2 bases from J; junction bases left unmatched: 7. The CDR3 contains 16 residues.

The V gene is TRBV2, the J gene TRBJ1-1; D is unclear. Germline CDR1 is SNHLY and CDR2 is FYNNEI. CDR3 length: 13 residues. Trimming took 8 bases from V and 2 from J, leaving 12 bases between them. The CDR3 protein is CASLVVPNTEAFF. CDR3 bases: TGTGCCAGCCTAGTGGTACCCAACACTGAAGCTTTCTTT.

The rearrangement uses TRBV7-3 and TRBJ2-2; no definite D call. Germline V gene data show CDR1 as SGHTA and CDR2 as FQGTGA. The germline V and J ends were trimmed by 6 bases and 0 bases, with 5 bases remaining between them. The CDR3 extends over 13 amino acids. The CDR3 spells CASSDSNTGELFF. CDR3 bases: TGTGCCAGCAGTGATTCGAACACCGGGGAGCTGTTTTTT.

V gene TRBV7-3 combines with J gene TRBJ2-7; perhaps TRBD2 as D (6 bases). Germline V CDR1 and CDR2: SGHTA, FQGTGA. The CDR3 runs to 16 residues. The V end was cut by 2 bases, the J end by 2 bases, with 16 bases between. CDR3 protein: CASSLQPAEGAYEQYF. For the CDR3, the DNA is TGTGCCAGCAGCTTACAACCGGCGGAGGGAGCCTACGAGCAGTACTTC.

This clone was seen only once. The V gene is TRBV19, the J gene TRBJ2-4; TRBD1 matches 9 bases. CDR3 length: 15 residues. V lost 4 bases to trimming and J lost 3 bases; unmatched junction nucleotides: 4. Germline V gives CDR1 LNHDA, CDR2 SQIVND (reference sequence). The CDR3 DNA reads as TGTGCCAGTAGTAGGACGGGACAGGGCAAAAACATTCAGTACTTC. Encoded protein: CASSRTGQGKNIQYF. The full variable domain, its missing parts supplied by reference TRBV19 and TRBJ2-4, is DGGITQSPKYLFRKEGQNVTLSCEQNLNHDAMYWYRQDPGQGLRLIYYSQIVNDFQKGDIAEGYSVSREKKESFPLTVTSAQKNPTAFYLCASSRTGQGKNIQYFGAGTRLSVL.